This T cell receptor beta chain is from a study of shared clonotypes between healthy human individuals (TCRdb year 2020). Background on the whole study: The cohort comprised a couple of women and three men aged 18 to 49 years. Leukapheresis yielded between about 0.85 and 10 billion PBMCs per donor. Blood TCR repertoires of five healthy adults were deeply sequenced to estimate repertoire size and the extent of clonotype sharing between individuals. Different laboratories and diverse techniques were used to prepare libraries and sequence TCR repertoires, to increase sequencing depth and limit assay-specific biases. For each donor, three plates each were used for CD4 naive and CD4 memory, two plates were used for CD8 naive, and one plate was used for CD8 memory.

Using the deep immunoSEQ assay, multiplex PCR amplified TCR CDR3 regions from genomic DNA. Extracted genomic DNA from each cell subset was distributed evenly across all wells of several immunoSEQ 96-well plates, and each plate was treated as a replicate. For sorted subsets, 150 to 200 ng genomic DNA, equal to 30,000 to 35,000 T cell genomes, was loaded into each replicate PCR. Purified libraries were measured with a Qubit 3.0 fluorometer, size-checked on a Bioanalyzer 2100, and measured again with the KAPA Library Quantification kit. A separate single-read 150-cycle Illumina NextSeq 550 flow cell was used to sequence each immunoSEQ 96-well plate. In the paper's pipeline: The immunoSEQ output contained only junctional sequences without quality scores, so filtering could not match that applied to full-length reads. Sequences were annotated with PyIR, a Python wrapper for IgBLAST v1.9, using IMGT germline references to assign V/J genes and CDR3. Reads were filtered out if the reads had weak V/J assignments (E-value above 1e-6), no CDR3, stop codons, out-of-frame junctions, or ambiguous translated residues. V3J clonotypes were defined by identical inferred V gene, J gene, and CDR3 amino acid sequence. The percentage overlap between two repertoires was calculated by dividing the number of shared unique clonotypes by the size of the smaller repertoire. Richness of each repertoire was evaluated using RTK rarefaction, the Chao1 estimator, and Recon v2.1 estimates of unobserved clonotypes. Generation probabilities were computed with OLGA for all TCRbeta clonotypes obtained by the gDNA method from a handful of donors. TCRdb holds this immuneACCESS table with in-frame rearrangements only. Some clones are missing; in checked studies, unresolved V genes explain under half, and the rest has no known cause. That table gives V, J and clone size, and the DNA gave D and trimming. The sample yields over 1.5 million clones; under 99% were counted once. Clones ranked in the top ten supply 0.4% to 0.45% of the sample.

What the study reported, not specific to this receptor: Incomplete sequencing was indicated by rarefaction of sorted-subset datasets, despite the large sequencing depth. When a few donors were compared, the shared fraction of clonotypes was roughly 4.8% for naive CD4, around 4% for naive CD8, about 2.5% for memory CD4, and 0.3% to 0.5% for memory CD8. Because the study included a small number of donors, the genetic and exposure-history diversity represented was limited. Larger estimated clonotype richness was generally found for naive subsets than for memory subsets. Compared with non-shared clonotypes, clonotypes shared by all four sorted-subset donors had higher generation probabilities. Pairwise subsampling led to the expectation that sequencing depth would affect the degree of clonotype sharing among donors. Only blood was sampled, and tissue TCR repertoires likely differ from those in blood.

Ends trimmed: V by 2 bases, J by 6 bases; bases unmatched to a gene: 10. CDR3 length: 16 amino acids, cysteine to phenylalanine. CDR3 DNA only is kept here, 48 bases in frame from base 1. The germline V gene encodes CDR1 PRHDT and CDR2 FYEKMQ (reference sequence). The donors were healthy, HIV-negative adults with no recently reported acute infections or vaccinations. All donors were Caucasian adults living in Nashville, Tennessee, USA. CD4+ T cells were enriched through magnetic negative selection, after which naive cells were positively selected on CD45RA and the remaining negative fraction served as the memory subset. Blood was collected by leukapheresis, and PBMCs were isolated by Ficoll-Histopaque density gradient centrifugation and then cryopreserved in liquid nitrogen vapor phase. Analytical flow cytometry was used to check the purity and quantity of every magnetically sorted T cell population. Genomic DNA was isolated from each sorted fraction and quantified by UV absorbance on a Nanodrop 2000c.

About this clone itself: This clone's antigen is unknown. No quality values exist for individual bases; no much larger clone is one base distant.

The source material was naive CD4+ T cells sorted from blood. In the paper's terms, the cell subset or site label means: CD45RA+ positively selected. This TCR was recovered from a man aged 25 to 40 in good health. The sequence is built from TRBV13 and TRBJ2-1; 7 nucleotides in the junction match TRBD1. The CDR3 has the sequence CASSLTATGWVNEQFF. The sequenced DNA is TGTGCCAGCAGCTTAACCGCGACAGGGTGGGTCAATGAGCAGTTCTTC.